The rows below give T cell receptor beta chains drawn from one sample of a study of blood T cell repertoires in COVID-19. The repertoire was sequenced with immunoSEQ multiplex PCR; TCRdb's copy has only in-frame clones and lacks some. The sample records some 270,000 clones, approximately 90% being singletons. Sample: peripheral blood. These TCRs come from a young man with acute or convalescent COVID-19. Both conserved end residues are part of each CDR3. The D gene is left open where the match is weak. Expanded clones are given a class, and other clones once, few, many or no size at all.

TRBJ1-5,TRBV5-1,NA,NA,16,TGCGCCAGCAGCTTGGACGGACAGAATAGCAATCAGCCCCAGCATTTT,CASSLDGQNSNQPQHF
TRBJ1-2,TRBV19,TRBD1,NA,14,TGTGCCAGTAGTATAGGGCAGGGGGCGTTTGGCTACACCTTC,CASSIGQGAFGYTF
TRBJ1-6,TRBV5-1,TRBD1,NA,15,TGCGCCAGCAAAACGCACCGAGGGGGCAGTTCACCCCTCCACTTT,CASKTHRGGSSPLHF
TRBJ2-2,TRBV3-1/TRBV3-2,NA,NA,13,TGTGCCAGCAGCCAACAGAACACCGGGGAGCTGTTTTTT,CASSQQNTGELFF
TRBJ2-1,TRBV6-4,NA,few,14,TGTGCCAGCAGTCAGGGGGATGCGGGGAATGAGCAGTTCTTC,CASSQGDAGNEQFF
TRBJ1-4,TRBV9,NA,few,19,TGTGCCAGCAGCCCACAACCTACGACAGGCACGGGCACTAATGAAAAACTGTTTTTT,CASSPQPTTGTGTNEKLFF
TRBJ2-2,TRBV7-6,NA,NA,15,TGTGCCAGCAGCTGGGGGGGCGCGAACACCGGGGAGCTGTTTTTT,CASSWGGANTGELFF
TRBJ2-2,TRBV7-2,NA,NA,15,TGTGCCATCGAACGGAGGGGGCTCGGGATCGGGGAGCTGTTTTTT,CAIERRGLGIGELFF
TRBJ1-2,TRBV7-6,TRBD1,NA,15,TGTGCCAGCAGCTTAGGGGGACAGAGTCGCTATGGCTACACCTTC,CASSLGGQSRYGYTF
TRBJ1-5,TRBV7-2,TRBD1,NA,15,TGTGCCAGCAGCCGGGACAGGTCGGCCGGACGGCCCCAGCATTTT,CASSRDRSAGRPQHF
TRBJ2-3,TRBV3-1/TRBV3-2,NA,NA,12,TGTGCCAGCAGCCAAGGGAGAGTTACGCAGTATTTT,CASSQGRVTQYF
TRBJ2-7,TRBV5-4,NA,NA,15,TGTGCCAGCAGCTTGGCCGCCGGGGATGCAGGCGAGCAGTACTTC,CASSLAAGDAGEQYF
TRBJ1-1,TRBV28,TRBD1,NA,13,TGTGCCAGCCGGGGACAGGGGATGGCTGAAGCTTTCTTT,CASRGQGMAEAFF
TRBJ2-1,TRBV7-2,TRBD2,few,15,TGTGCCAGCAGCTTAAACGCGGGAGTTGGTAATGAGCAGTTCTTC,CASSLNAGVGNEQFF
TRBJ2-7,TRBV5-1,NA,NA,14,TGCGCCAGCAGCCCTGCGGGGCTACCGGAGGAGCAGTACTTC,CASSPAGLPEEQYF
TRBJ2-3,TRBV6-2/TRBV6-3,TRBD2,NA,16,TGTGCCAGCAGCCCCCGGGGGACTAGAGGGACAGATACGCAGTATTTT,CASSPRGTRGTDTQYF
TRBJ1-5,TRBV19,NA,NA,16,TGTGCCAGTAGTATTACTCAGGGATGGAGCAATCAGCCCCAGCATTTT,CASSITQGWSNQPQHF
TRBJ1-5,TRBV28,NA,many,13,TGTGCCAGCAGTTATTATAGCAATCAGCCCCAGCATTTT,CASSYYSNQPQHF
TRBJ1-1,TRBV27,NA,NA,14,TGTGCCAGCAGTTGGGGACTTTTGAACACTGAAGCTTTCTTT,CASSWGLLNTEAFF
TRBJ2-4,TRBV27,NA,NA,17,TGTGCCAGCAGTTTCCGGCCGGGATTCCTAGCCAAAAACATTCAGTACTTC,CASSFRPGFLAKNIQYF
TRBJ2-3,TRBV19,NA,NA,14,TGTGCCAGTAGCAGTCCCGCAGAGGCAGATACGCAGTATTTT,CASSSPAEADTQYF
TRBJ1-5,TRBV29-1,NA,NA,13,TGCAGCGTTGCTGAGAATAGCAATCAGCCCCAGCATTTT,CSVAENSNQPQHF
TRBJ2-5,TRBV6-5,NA,NA,16,TGTGCCAGCAGTTACTCAGGCCAGGCTACTCAAGAGACCCAGTACTTC,CASSYSGQATQETQYF
TRBJ2-3,TRBV28,TRBD1,NA,17,TGTGCCAGCAGTTTCCCTACCGGGACAGGGAGCACAGATACGCAGTATTTT,CASSFPTGTGSTDTQYF
TRBJ2-7,TRBV28,NA,NA,14,TGTGCCAGCAGCCCCGACCCGACTACCTACGAGCAGTACTTC,CASSPDPTTYEQYF
TRBJ2-1,TRBV27,NA,NA,13,TGTGCCAGCAGTTTGGCGGGCAACAATGAGCAGTTCTTC,CASSLAGNNEQFF
TRBJ2-7,TRBV6-1,NA,once,14,TGTGCCAGCAGTGATTGGGCTAGCGCCTACGAGCAGTACTTC,CASSDWASAYEQYF
TRBJ2-5,TRBV2,TRBD2,NA,15,TGTGCCAGCAGTCCTAGCGGGGGGGCGATGAAGACCCAGTACTTC,CASSPSGGAMKTQYF
TRBJ1-4,TRBV4-1,NA,NA,14,TGCGCCAGCAGCTCCCAGGGGTCGGGGGAAAAACTGTTTTTT,CASSSQGSGEKLFF
TRBJ1-3,TRBV30,TRBD1,NA,14,TGTGCCTGGAGTGTACCGGACAGGGGAAACACCATATATTTT,CAWSVPDRGNTIYF
TRBJ2-1,TRBV18,NA,NA,16,TGTGCCAGCTCACCACCTAGTGGGGACAAGGGCTATGAGCAGTTCTTC,CASSPPSGDKGYEQFF
TRBJ2-2,TRBV7-7,TRBD1,NA,17,TGTGCTACCGGTATGGGCCGAGGGGGCCTGAACACCGGGGAGCTGTTTTTT,CATGMGRGGLNTGELFF